Following are 11 T cell receptor beta chains from one sample sequenced in a study of beta chain features in type 1 diabetes. Study-wide findings and caveats: Within each of all four CD4+ subsets, Type 1 diabetes patients had TCRB CDR3s that were moderately but significantly shorter.

Their cognate antigens are unknown. The investigators reverse transcribed all of the isolated RNA, so they sequenced expressed TCRB transcripts. The table came from immunoSEQ multiplex PCR; TCRdb's copy has only in-frame clones and leaves some out. The sample shows some 290,000 clones, approximately 25% of them seen only once. Sequences were obtained from naive CD4+ T cells from blood. The receptors come from a woman aged 30 to 39 with type 1 diabetes.

The chain carries TRBV18 and TRBJ2-3; 9 bases match TRBD1. Germline values: CDR1 KGHSH, CDR2 LQKENI. CDR3 size: 14 residues. The ends lost 9 bases at V and 4 bases at J; junction bases unmatched: 8. The CDR3 DNA follows: TGTGCCAGTTGCCCGGGACAGGGACCAGATACGCAGTATTTT. Protein product: CASCPGQGPDTQYF. Variable domain in full (rest from reference TRBV18 and TRBJ2-3): NAGVMQNPRHLVRRRGQEARLRCSPMKGHSHVYWYRQLPEEGLKFMVYLQKENIIDESGMPKERFSAEFPKEGPSILRIQQVVRGDSAAYFCASCPGQGPDTQYFGPGTRLTVL.

The chain couples TRBV2 to TRBJ2-1; the match to TRBD2 covers 7 bases. With V trimmed by 6 bases and J by 1 base, 6 bases remained unmatched. Germline lookup yields CDR1 SNHLY and CDR2 FYNNEI. This CDR3 comprises 15 residues. The CDR3 protein is CASRPSGGSYNEQFF. The DNA for the CDR3 is TGTGCCAGCAGACCTAGCGGAGGTTCCTACAATGAGCAGTTCTTC.

This clone was seen more than once but under ten times. The chain carries TRBV28 and TRBJ2-1; 10 bases map to TRBD2. Germline-derived CDR1 and CDR2 are MDHEN and SYDVKM. CDR3 length equals 16 residues. Losses at the gene ends were 5 bases for V and 0 bases for J; bases not matched to a gene: 4. The CDR3 DNA reads TGTGCCAGCAGTGATCCTAGCGGGAGCTCCTACAATGAGCAGTTCTTC. Protein: CASSDPSGSSYNEQFF. Full variable domain (rest looked up from reference TRBV28 and TRBJ2-1): DVKVTQSSRYLVKRTGEKVFLECVQDMDHENMFWYRQDPGLGLRLIYFSYDVKMKEKGDIPEGYSVSREKKERFSLILESASTNQTSMYLCASSDPSGSSYNEQFFGPGTRLTVL.

DNA for the CDR3: TGTGCCAGCAGCGTAGAGGACGGGAGCTCCTACGAGCAGTACTTC. As protein: CASSVEDGSSYEQYF. The genes are TRBV9 and TRBJ2-7, with D perhaps TRBD2 (6 bases). Trimming removed 0 bases at V and 0 bases at J, with 10 bases between. Germline lookup yields CDR1 SGDLS and CDR2 YYNGEE. The CDR3 length is 15 residues.

This clone was counted between two and nine times. V usage is TRBV7-9 and J usage is TRBJ2-3; TRBD1 is a possible D gene (6 bases). Germline lookup yields CDR1 SEHNR and CDR2 FQNEAQ (reference sequence). Trimming took off 4 bases at V and 0 bases at J, with 14 bases between the two ends. The CDR3 extends over 16 amino acids. The CDR3 DNA follows: TGTGCCAGCAGCTCTCACAGGGATACTAGCACAGATACGCAGTATTTT. It codes for CASSSHRDTSTDTQYF.

The V and J genes are TRBV2 and TRBJ2-1; tentatively, D is TRBD1 (7 bases). The CDR3 contains 15 residues. Germline-derived CDR1 and CDR2 are SNHLY and FYNNEI. V dropped 2 bases and J dropped 8 bases, with 16 bases sitting between them. The DNA for the CDR3 is TGTGCCAGCAGTGAAATCGAGGCAGGGGGGCATGAGCAGTTCTTC. It is translated as CASSEIEAGGHEQFF.

This clone was observed a handful of times. The rearrangement joins TRBV29-1 to TRBJ2-7, with 9 nucleotides matching TRBD2. The CDR3 is 16 amino acids. With 3 bases clipped from V and 7 bases from J, the junction kept 16 bases outside the gene matches. Germline loops: CDR1 SQVTM, CDR2 ANQGSEA. DNA of the CDR3: TGCAGCGTTGATAATCCTAGCGGGACCTTTTCGGAGGAGCAGTACTTC. Its protein product is CSVDNPSGTFSEEQYF.

There are a few counts of this clone. The chain carries TRBV29-1 and TRBJ1-1; D may be TRBD1 (5 bases). The CDR3 contains 14 residues. Trimming removed 7 bases at V and 3 bases at J, with 18 bases between. Germline V gene sequence: CDR1 SQVTM, CDR2 ANQGSEA. The CDR3 sequence is CSAGRRQSDTEAFF. The CDR3 DNA reads as TGCAGCGCCGGTAGGAGACAGTCGGACACTGAAGCTTTCTTT.

The chain combines TRBV29-1 with TRBJ2-2; the D gene is possibly TRBD1 (5 bases). This CDR3 region has 14 residues. V lost 4 bases and J lost 4, with 13 bases in between. From germline, CDR1 is SQVTM and CDR2 ANQGSEA. The CDR3 here is CSVGGAGITGELFF. As DNA, the CDR3 is TGCAGCGTTGGTGGGGCAGGAATCACCGGGGAGCTGTTTTTT.

V usage is TRBV30 and J usage is TRBJ1-1, with D possibly TRBD1 on 5 matching bases. The V gene's germline CDR1 is GTSNPN and CDR2 SVGIG (reference sequence). V was clipped by 4 bases and J by 4 bases, with 10 bases between them. The CDR3 sequence is 12 residues long. The CDR3 bases are TGTGCCTGGAAAGGGGTGGGCACTGAAGCTTTCTTT. Its protein product is CAWKGVGTEAFF.

V gene TRBV5-1 combines with J gene TRBJ2-1, with D possibly being TRBD2 (5 bases). Looked up from germline, CDR1 is SGHRS and CDR2 is YFSETQ. Trimming removed 0 bases from V and 0 bases from J, with 16 bases in between. CDR3 length equals 18 residues. The CDR3 nucleotides are TGCGCCAGCAGCTTGGTTTCCCTTAGCCGGGGCTCCTACAATGAGCAGTTCTTC. Translated, it gives CASSLVSLSRGSYNEQFF.